The 20 T cell receptor beta chains given below trace back to one sample, sequenced in a study of blood T cell repertoires in COVID-19 (dated by TCRdb to between 2020 and 2021). The method was the immunoSEQ multiplex PCR assay. TCRdb re-hosts the immuneACCESS table, in-frame sequences only. Its copies lack some clones; in the studies checked, an unresolved V gene accounts for under half of them, and the cause for the rest is not known. In all, the sample holds 80,000 to 95,000 clones, and approximately 75% of those were seen once. The top ten clonotypes cover around 4.5% of the sample. Sequences were obtained from peripheral blood. These receptors were taken from a woman in her forties or fifties with acute or convalescent COVID-19.

This clone was detected only once. V is TRBV9 and J is TRBJ1-2; 9 nucleotides align to TRBD1. CDR3 length: 15 amino acids. Germline-derived CDR1 and CDR2 are SGDLS and YYNGEE. The V and J ends lost 3 bases and 2 bases, in that order; junction bases with no gene match: 5. CDR3 sequence: CASSARQGGNYGYTF. Written as DNA, the CDR3 is TGTGCCAGCAGCGCAAGACAGGGGGGAAACTATGGCTACACCTTC.

The chain couples TRBV10-3 to TRBJ2-1, with 7 bases matching TRBD1. Per germline, CDR1 ENHRY and CDR2 SYGVKD. V trimming: 3 bases; J trimming: 9 bases; junction bases outside the gene matches: 2. The CDR3 covers 12 residues. CDR3 sequence (DNA): TGTGCCATCAGTGACACAGGGGTTGAGCAGTTCTTC. Its translation is CAISDTGVEQFF.

This clone has only a few counts. This sequence joins TRBV15 and TRBJ1-3; D perhaps matches TRBD1 (6 bases). Trimming pared 2 bases from V and 1 base from J, leaving 12 bases between. The CDR3 consists of 16 residues. The germline V gene has CDR1 LNHNV and CDR2 YYDKDF (reference sequence). The CDR3 protein is CATSRRRGRSGNTIYF. The CDR3 DNA reads as TGTGCCACCAGCAGACGCAGGGGTCGGTCTGGAAACACCATATATTTT.

The V and J genes are TRBV11-2 and TRBJ2-1; 10 bases are shared with TRBD1. This CDR3 is built from 16 residues. The V segment lost 5 bases and the J segment 3 bases; nucleotides outside the gene matches: 7. CDR1 and CDR2 (germline): SGHAT, FQNNGV. The CDR3 region has the DNA TGTGCCAGCAGCCCATCCGGGACAGGGGTCTACAATGAGCAGTTCTTC. Amino acids: CASSPSGTGVYNEQFF.

The rearrangement links TRBV24-1 to TRBJ2-7; D unresolved. The V gene lost 4 bases and the J gene lost 7 bases, with 7 bases spanning the gap. Germline assignment: CDR1 KGHDR and CDR2 SFDVKD. This CDR3 region has 11 residues. The CDR3: CATSDVREQYF. The CDR3 DNA reads as TGTGCCACCAGTGACGTTCGGGAGCAGTACTTC.

The V and J genes are TRBV6-5 and TRBJ2-1, with 9 bases aligning to TRBD1. Losses at the gene ends were 6 bases for V and 3 bases for J; bases not matched to a gene: 6. Germline V gives CDR1 MNHEY, CDR2 SVGAGI. CDR3 length: 15 amino acids. The CDR3 DNA is TGTGCCAGCAGCGTCTCGGGACAGGGCTACAATGAGCAGTTCTTC. It specifies CASSVSGQGYNEQFF.

This chain joins TRBV19 and TRBJ1-2; unclear D gene. With 11 bases removed from V and 8 bases from J, the gap between germline ends came to 15 bases. CDR1 and CDR2 (germline): LNHDA, SQIVND (reference sequence). CDR3 length equals 11 residues. The CDR3 DNA sequence: TGTGCCGTCATGAGGGCGGGAGGCTACACCTTC. Its protein product is CAVMRAGGYTF.

This clone was recorded once. The V call is TRBV5-6, the J call TRBJ1-4; 8 bases align to TRBD1. After removal of 2 bases from V and 5 bases from J, the junction contained 2 bases not matched to a gene. There are 14 residues in the CDR3. CDR1 is SGHDT, CDR2 YYEEEE, per germline. The DNA of the CDR3 is TGTGCCAGCAGCTTCAGGACAGGGAATGAAAAACTGTTTTTT. The encoded protein is CASSFRTGNEKLFF.

This chain connects TRBV3-1 (or the pseudogene TRBV3-2) to TRBJ1-1; 8 bases map to TRBD1. Trimming at V came to 4 bases and at J to 0 bases, leaving 7 bases not matched to a gene. Per germline, CDR1 LGHDT and CDR2 YNNKEL (reference sequence). The CDR3 totals 16 residues. This CDR3 is CASSPRQGRMNTEAFF. For the CDR3, the DNA is TGTGCCAGCAGCCCTAGACAGGGGCGGATGAACACTGAAGCTTTCTTT.

The V call is TRBV10-3, the J call TRBJ2-2; no clear D gene. Trimming removed 4 bases at V and 4 bases at J, with 19 bases between. Germline V CDR1 and CDR2: ENHRY, SYGVKD. This CDR3 spans 17 amino acids. The CDR3 region is CAISGPLLESPTGELFF. CDR3 nucleotides: TGTGCCATCAGTGGACCGCTTCTGGAGTCACCCACCGGGGAGCTGTTTTTT.

The rearrangement joins TRBV5-5 to TRBJ1-1; D remains ambiguous. This CDR3 region has 14 residues. Germline loops: CDR1 SGHKS, CDR2 YYEKEE (reference sequence). V dropped 5 bases and J dropped 2 bases, with 13 bases sitting between them. CDR3 nucleotide sequence: TGTGCCAGCAGTAACCGGCGCGGTAACACTGAAGCTTTCTTT. Translating gives CASSNRRGNTEAFF.

This clone was recorded once. V is TRBV13 and J is TRBJ2-7; 7 positions agree with TRBD1. The CDR3 covers 19 residues. The junction had 23 bases not matched to a gene; V was cut back by 4 bases and J by 5 bases. The germline V gene encodes CDR1 PRHDT and CDR2 FYEKMQ (reference sequence). CDR3 loop: CASSSRDRSGLPLGHEQYF. The CDR3 coding sequence is TGTGCCAGCAGCTCCCGGGACAGATCGGGGCTTCCCCTCGGGCACGAGCAGTACTTC.

This clone was counted a single time. Here the CDR3 DNA reads TGTGCCAGCAGTTTTCTAGGTGTGGATGGCTACACCTTC. Encoded protein: CASSFLGVDGYTF. The chain is built from TRBV12-3 or TRBV12-4 and TRBJ1-2; D ambiguous. Trimming stripped 3 bases from V and 6 bases from J, with 11 bases between. The CDR3 sequence is 13 residues long.

The genes are TRBV9 and TRBJ1-6; 8 bases are a match to TRBD1. The junction had 10 bases not matched to a gene; V was cut back by 2 bases and J by 9 bases. The CDR3 sequence is 16 residues long. CDR1 is SGDLS, CDR2 YYNGEE, per germline. CDR3 in DNA: TGTGCCAGCAGCGTCTTCGAGGGGACAGGCGGTTCACCCCTCCACTTT. This translates into CASSVFEGTGGSPLHF.

This sequence joins TRBV2 and TRBJ1-1; D unclear. The V and J ends lost 3 bases and 1 base respectively, with 3 bases between them. The V gene's germline CDR1 is SNHLY and CDR2 FYNNEI. The CDR3 is 12 residues long. Written as DNA, the CDR3 is TGTGCCAGCAGTGACAGGAACACTGAAGCTTTCTTT. Translated, it gives CASSDRNTEAFF.

CDR3 loop: CASGSGQGKPGELFF. CDR3 DNA sequence: TGTGCCAGCGGTTCGGGACAGGGTAAACCTGGGGAGCTGTTTTTT. This chain uses TRBV28 with TRBJ2-2, with 9 nucleotides matching TRBD1. The CDR3 contains 15 residues. In germline, CDR1 is MDHEN, CDR2 SYDVKM. J lost 8 bases, V lost 8 bases, and 12 bases had no gene match.

This clone was counted only a few times. This rearrangement joins TRBV2 to TRBJ2-5; the D gene is possibly TRBD1 (6 bases). The CDR3 totals 15 residues. V was trimmed by 3 bases and J by 1 base, leaving 12 bases between them. CDR1 is SNHLY, CDR2 FYNNEI, per germline. CDR3 nucleotides: TGTGCCAGCAGTGATAATGGACAGATCCAAGAGACCCAGTACTTC. It encodes CASSDNGQIQETQYF. The complete variable domain, with remaining parts taken from reference TRBV2 and TRBJ2-5, reads EPEVTQTPSHQVTQMGQEVILRCVPISNHLYFYWYRQILGQKVEFLVSFYNNEISEKSEIFDDQFSVERPDGSNFTLKIRSTKLEDSAMYFCASSDNGQIQETQYFGPGTRLLVL.

The rearrangement uses TRBV5-4 and TRBJ1-1; D is perhaps TRBD1 (5 bases). The CDR3 runs to 15 residues. The ends were cut back, 0 bases at V and 0 bases at J, with 9 bases in the middle. Germline CDR1 SGHNT, CDR2 YYREEE (reference sequence). CDR3 loop: CASSLGAGVNTEAFF. The DNA of the CDR3 is TGTGCCAGCAGCTTGGGAGCGGGGGTGAACACTGAAGCTTTCTTT.

The CDR3 region has the DNA TGTGCCAGCAGCTTAGAGGTTAGCGCGCAGTATTTT. It codes for CASSLEVSAQYF. This chain uses TRBV7-9 with TRBJ2-3; a possible D gene is TRBD2 (5 bases). V shed 1 base and J shed 10 bases, with 9 bases lying between them. The CDR3 has 12 amino acids. Per the germline V gene, CDR1 is SEHNR and CDR2 is FQNEAQ (reference sequence).

This chain joins TRBV28 and TRBJ1-5; 8 positions match TRBD1. The CDR3 has 16 amino acids. The V and J ends lost 5 bases and 5 bases, in that order; junction bases with no gene match: 11. The germline V gene has CDR1 MDHEN and CDR2 SYDVKM. CDR3 nucleotides: TGTGCCAGCAGTCCGACGACCGGGACAGGTTATCAGCCCCAGCATTTT. Translation: CASSPTTGTGYQPQHF.